The 25 T cell receptor beta chains below were found in one sample sequenced in a study of CD8+ T cells in alopecia areata (dated by TCRdb to the late 2010s). The library relied on the immunoSEQ multiplex PCR assay. RNA was extracted from all samples and reverse transcribed into cDNA, which served as template for TCR sequencing. In TCRdb, the immuneACCESS table is reduced to in-frame sequences with V and J assigned. These tables do not hold every clone; where another copy was compared, an unresolved V gene accounts for under half, and the others remain unexplained. The sample data list about 120,000 clones, and 58% of these were observed just once. The ten largest clones add up to more than 25% of the sample. This specimen's time point label, per the study, means: more than three weeks on oral tofacitinib. Reading the label with the study, this specimen's treatment or condition is: oral pan-JAK inhibitor, 5-10 mg twice daily.

Material: CD8+ T cells sorted from blood, obtained at week 4, from a patient treated with tofacitinib. These receptors all come from a human donor with alopecia areata.

This chain uses TRBV2 with TRBJ2-3, with TRBD2 matching over 12 bases. Trimming took 6 bases from V and 5 from J; bases not matched to a gene: 9. The CDR3 is 16 amino acids. The germline V gene encodes CDR1 SNHLY and CDR2 FYNNEI. Here the CDR3 DNA reads TGTGCCAGCAGGACAACTAGCGGGGGGCCGAAAGATACGCAGTATTTT. This gives the protein CASRTTSGGPKDTQYF.

This clone showed up just a few times. The V gene is TRBV27, the J gene TRBJ1-5; weak D call: TRBD1 (5 bases). There are 14 residues in the CDR3. V was cut by 6 bases and J by 6 bases, with 15 bases left in between. Germline CDR1 reads MNHEY; CDR2 reads SMNVEV (reference sequence). In DNA form, the CDR3 reads TGTGCCAGCAGCCGAGGGGACCCTGCTCAGCCCCAGCATTTT. Translating it yields CASSRGDPAQPQHF.

The CDR3: CAWGGHPTDTQYF. CDR3 nucleotides: TGTGCCTGGGGGGGACATCCCACAGATACGCAGTATTTT. The chain recombines TRBV30 with TRBJ2-3; a possible D gene is TRBD1 (6 bases). Germline V gene data show CDR1 as GTSNPN and CDR2 as SVGIG (reference sequence). Trimming took off 5 bases at V and 2 bases at J, with 11 bases between the two ends. This CDR3 region has 13 residues.

This chain joins TRBV12-5 and TRBJ1-2, with a weak D call TRBD1 (5 bases). This CDR3 region has 14 residues. V was shortened by 1 base and J by 4 bases, with 10 bases between the two germline ends. Germline V lookup: CDR1 LGHNT, CDR2 FRNRAP. The CDR3 spells CASGLAGGAYGYTF. The CDR3, as DNA: TGTGCTAGTGGTTTGGCCGGCGGGGCCTATGGCTACACCTTC.

The CDR3 DNA reads TGTGCCAGCAGCTTAGGACAGGTTCTCAATGAGCAGTTCTTC. It is translated as CASSLGQVLNEQFF. The chain joins TRBV13 to TRBJ2-1; D possibly corresponds to TRBD1 (5 bases). CDR1 and CDR2 from the germline V gene are PRHDT and FYEKMQ (reference sequence). This CDR3 spans 14 amino acids. Trimming took off 0 bases at V and 6 bases at J, with 9 bases between the two ends.

The chain uses TRBV6-1 and TRBJ2-1; D unclear. V shed 1 base and J shed 0 bases, with 4 bases lying between them. Germline V gene sequence: CDR1 MNHNS, CDR2 SASEGT. The CDR3 loop spans 14 amino acids. The CDR3: CASSEGNSYNEQFF. CDR3 sequence (DNA): TGTGCCAGCAGTGAAGGTAACTCCTACAATGAGCAGTTCTTC.

This clone showed up just once. One end of the junction varies from germline; a read error may be responsible. This chain joins TRBV6-1 and TRBJ2-3; either TRBD1 or TRBD2 may supply D (6 bases each). The CDR3 has 15 residues. Germline CDR1 and CDR2: MNHNS and SASEGT. The chain's CDR3 is CASSEGLGGADTQYF. In nucleotides, the CDR3 is TGTGCCAGCAGCGAAGGTCTGGGGGGCGCAGATACGCAGTATTTT.

V gene TRBV27 combines with J gene TRBJ1-1; D is unresolved. The CDR3 runs to 14 residues. Germline-derived CDR1 and CDR2 are MNHEY and SMNVEV (reference sequence). The V end lost 2 bases, the J end lost 1 base, and 8 bases lay between the germline ends. The CDR3 DNA follows: TGTGCCAGCAGTTTAGTACAGCAGAACACTGAAGCTTTCTTT. This sequence encodes CASSLVQQNTEAFF.

The V and J genes are TRBV5-4 and TRBJ2-6; D is uncertain. Trimming stripped 3 bases from V and 3 bases from J, with 16 bases between. CDR1 and CDR2 (germline): SGHNT, YYREEE (reference sequence). This CDR3 region has 17 residues. The CDR3 reads CASSSFPTGFGANVLTF. The CDR3 DNA reads TGTGCCAGCAGCTCGTTTCCCACCGGTTTTGGGGCCAACGTCCTGACTTTC.

V is TRBV30 and J is TRBJ2-7; 7 bases are a match to TRBD2. This CDR3 comprises 12 residues. The germline V gene encodes CDR1 GTSNPN and CDR2 SVGIG (reference sequence). Losses at the gene ends were 7 bases for V and 3 bases for J; bases not matched to a gene: 6. The CDR3: CAYRDYHYEQYF. The CDR3, as DNA: TGTGCCTACCGGGACTACCACTACGAGCAGTACTTC.

This clone was detected only a few times. The rearrangement joins TRBV29-1 to TRBJ2-5; TRBD1 matches 7 bases. The CDR3 length is 13 residues. The V gene's germline CDR1 is SQVTM and CDR2 ANQGSEA. With V trimmed by 7 bases and J by 5 bases, 10 bases remained unmatched. CDR3 coding DNA: TGCAGCGCAAACGGACGGGGACAGGAGACCCAGTACTTC. Translating gives CSANGRGQETQYF.

This sequence joins TRBV13 and TRBJ2-7; 7 nucleotides line up with TRBD1. The CDR3 length is 14 residues. V trimming: 5 bases; J trimming: 0 bases; junction bases outside the gene matches: 4. CDR1 is PRHDT and CDR2 is FYEKMQ in the germline V gene (reference sequence). CDR3 amino acids: CASSPTGSSYEQYF. CDR3 sequence (DNA): TGTGCCAGCAGCCCGACAGGGAGCTCCTACGAGCAGTACTTC.

The chain uses TRBV27 and TRBJ1-5; no clear D gene. The CDR3 is made up of 14 amino acids. The germline V gene has CDR1 MNHEY and CDR2 SMNVEV (reference sequence). V lost 5 bases to trimming and J lost 0 bases, with 8 bases between them. The CDR3 loop is CASSPLNSNQPQHF. In DNA form, the CDR3 reads TGTGCCAGCAGTCCCCTAAATAGCAATCAGCCCCAGCATTTT.

CDR3 protein: CASSRTGGDTEAFF. Here the CDR3 DNA reads TGTGCCAGCAGCCGCACAGGGGGGGACACTGAAGCTTTCTTT. V usage is TRBV7-8 and J usage is TRBJ1-1, with 8 nucleotides matching TRBD1. Germline assignment: CDR1 SGHVS and CDR2 FQNEAQ. V lost 5 bases, J lost 3 bases, and 5 bases stayed unmatched. CDR3 length: 14 residues.

This chain uses TRBV7-9 with TRBJ1-1; no definite D call. V lost 6 bases, J lost 1 base, and 6 bases lay in between. Germline CDR1 SEHNR, CDR2 FQNEAQ (reference sequence). The CDR3 totals 12 residues. CDR3 sequence (DNA): TGTGCCAGCAGACTATCGAACACTGAAGCTTTCTTT. Translated: CASRLSNTEAFF. Full variable domain (missing parts from reference TRBV7-9 and TRBJ1-1): DTGVSQNPRHKITKRGQNVTFRCDPISEHNRLYWYRQTLGQGPEFLTYFQNEAQLEKSRLLSDRFSAERPKGSFSTLEIQRTEQGDSAMYLCASRLSNTEAFFGQGTRLTVV.

This chain uses TRBV5-1 with TRBJ2-7; 7 nucleotides match TRBD1. This CDR3 contains 15 residues. J lost 2 bases, V lost 0 bases, and 5 bases had no gene match. The germline CDR1 and CDR2 sequences are SGHRS and YFSETQ. DNA of the CDR3: TGCGCCAGCAGCTTGGATGGGGACAGACCCTACGAGCAGTACTTC. This encodes CASSLDGDRPYEQYF. The full variable domain, its missing parts supplied by reference TRBV5-1 and TRBJ2-7, is KAGVTQTPRYLIKTRGQQVTLSCSPISGHRSVSWYQQTPGQGLQFLFEYFSETQRNKGNFPGRFSGRQFSNSRSEMNVSTLELGDSALYLCASSLDGDRPYEQYFGPGTRLTVT.

CDR3 protein: CSVEDAGGPSSYEQYF. CDR3 coding DNA: TGCAGCGTTGAAGATGCAGGGGGGCCGAGCTCCTACGAGCAGTACTTC. The chain couples TRBV29-1 to TRBJ2-7; tentatively, D is TRBD1 (7 bases). CDR1 is SQVTM, CDR2 ANQGSEA, per germline. This CDR3 comprises 16 residues. The ends were cut back, 0 bases at V and 0 bases at J, with 15 bases in the middle.

A remark on this clone: One junction end does not reproduce the germline sequence, and a read error may be involved. The chain recombines TRBV7-7 with TRBJ2-3; D unresolved. The CDR3 contains 13 residues. Germline CDR1 SSHAT, CDR2 FNYEAQ (reference sequence). CDR3 nucleotides: TGTGCTAGCAGCATGGGTCCCACAGATACGCAGTATTTT. Amino acid sequence: CASSMGPTDTQYF. The whole variable domain, filled in from reference TRBV7-7 and TRBJ2-3, reads GAGVSQSPRYKVTKRGQDVTLRCDPISSHATLYWYQQALGQGPEFLTYFNYEAQPDKSGLPSDRFSAERPEGSISTLTIQRTEQRDSAMYRCASSMGPTDTQYFGPGTRLTVL.

In this sample, this clone turned up a few times. The genes are TRBV11-3 and TRBJ2-1; D is unclear. Per germline, CDR1 SGHNT and CDR2 YENEEA. V lost 6 bases, J lost 10 bases, and 7 bases lay in between. This CDR3 comprises 10 residues. The CDR3 DNA is TGTGCCAGCAGGGAGAGAGAGCAGTTCTTC. Translation: CASREREQFF.

This clone was picked up a small number of times. The rearrangement uses TRBV9 and TRBJ2-2; D not resolved. CDR3 length: 13 amino acids. The ends were cut back, 0 bases at V and 6 bases at J, with 6 bases in the middle. In germline, CDR1 is SGDLS, CDR2 YYNGEE. CDR3 nucleotide sequence: TGTGCCAGCAGCGTAGAGGTGGCCGGGGAGCTGTTTTTT. Amino acid sequence: CASSVEVAGELFF.

This clone was counted only a few times. V usage is TRBV29-1 and J usage is TRBJ1-4; no firm D call. CDR3 length: 12 residues. The V and J ends lost 7 bases and 7 bases respectively, with 13 bases between them. Germline CDR1 and CDR2: SQVTM and ANQGSEA. Written as DNA, the CDR3 is TGCAGCGGGGAGTCCGGGAGTGAAAAACTGTTTTTT. It is translated as CSGESGSEKLFF.

This chain joins TRBV15 and TRBJ1-1; D unresolved. Germline CDR1 LNHNV, CDR2 YYDKDF (reference sequence). V was cut by 7 bases and J by 4 bases, with 13 bases left in between. This CDR3 is 13 amino acids long. The CDR3 nucleotides read TGTGCCACCAAAGAAGGGCCTTCCACTGAAGCTTTCTTT. Protein sequence: CATKEGPSTEAFF.

The V gene is TRBV29-1, the J gene TRBJ1-2, with TRBD1 as a possible D gene (5 bases). There are 13 residues in the CDR3. Germline V gene lookup returns CDR1 SQVTM and CDR2 ANQGSEA. V lost 5 bases to trimming and J lost 4 bases, with 14 bases between them. DNA of the CDR3: TGCAGCGTTCTGAATCAGGGTTTCTATGGCTACACCTTC. Residues: CSVLNQGFYGYTF. Supplemented by reference TRBV29-1 and TRBJ1-2, the full variable domain reads SAVISQKPSRDICQRGTSLTIQCQVDSQVTMMFWYRQQPGQSLTLIATANQGSEATYESGFVIDKFPISRPNLTFSTLTVSNMSPEDSSIYLCSVLNQGFYGYTFGSGTRLTVV.

This chain joins TRBV13 and TRBJ2-3, with 10 bases matching TRBD2. The V segment lost 4 bases and the J segment 2 bases; nucleotides outside the gene matches: 9. The CDR3 runs to 17 residues. Germline V lookup: CDR1 PRHDT, CDR2 FYEKMQ (reference sequence). The CDR3 DNA reads TGTGCCAGCAGCTCAAGAACTAGCGGGGAGCCCACAGATACGCAGTATTTT. Its protein product is CASSSRTSGEPTDTQYF.

The J gene is TRBJ2-1, the V gene TRBV23-1; D is ambiguous. TRBV23-1 is an ORF; its function is uncertain. This CDR3 contains 15 residues. Deletions cut 2 bases from V and 3 bases from J, with 11 bases between. In DNA, the CDR3 is TGCGCCAGCAGTCAAAATATGGCAGGCTACAATGAGCAGTTCTTC. Translation gives CASSQNMAGYNEQFF.